This record looks at one T cell receptor beta chain sequence and its context. Sequenced by immunoSEQ multiplex PCR; TCRdb stores in-frame clones only, minus some. This sample has tens of thousands of clones, with around nine tenths found just once. This CDR3 is built from 12 residues. The germline gives CDR1 SGHVS, CDR2 FQNEAQ. Losses at the gene ends were 5 bases for V and 8 bases for J; bases not matched to a gene: 4. This sample is drawn from a study of blood T cell repertoires in COVID-19. Study in general: In each case, the material was cDNA or gDNA derived from T cells, B-cell-depleted T cells, or PBMCs.

This clonotype originated in an older man with acute or convalescent COVID-19. The chain has TRBV7-8 and TRBJ1-1, with 8 bases fitting TRBD1. The sample comprised peripheral blood. CDR3 amino acids: CASSLDRGEAFF. The CDR3 nucleotides are TGTGCCAGCAGCCTTGACAGGGGAGAAGCTTTCTTT.